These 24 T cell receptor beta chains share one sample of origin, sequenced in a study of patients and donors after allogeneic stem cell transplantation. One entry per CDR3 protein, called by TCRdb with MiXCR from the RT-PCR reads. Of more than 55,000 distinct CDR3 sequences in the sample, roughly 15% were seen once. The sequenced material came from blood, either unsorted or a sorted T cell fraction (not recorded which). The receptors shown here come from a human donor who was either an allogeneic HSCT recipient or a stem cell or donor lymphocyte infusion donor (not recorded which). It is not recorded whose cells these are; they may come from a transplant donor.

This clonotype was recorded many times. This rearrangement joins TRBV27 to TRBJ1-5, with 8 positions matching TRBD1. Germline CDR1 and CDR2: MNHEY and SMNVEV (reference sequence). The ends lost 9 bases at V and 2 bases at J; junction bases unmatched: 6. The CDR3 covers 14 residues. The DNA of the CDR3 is TGTGCCAGTAAGACAGGGGCCGGCAATCAGCCCCAGCATTTT. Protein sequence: CASKTGAGNQPQHF.

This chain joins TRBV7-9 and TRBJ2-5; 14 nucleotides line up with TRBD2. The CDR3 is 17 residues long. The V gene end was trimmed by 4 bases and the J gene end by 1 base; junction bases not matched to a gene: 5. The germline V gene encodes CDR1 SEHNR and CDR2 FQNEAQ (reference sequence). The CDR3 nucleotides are TGTGCCAGCAGCTCGGGACTAGCGGGAGCCATCCAAGAGACCCAGTACTTC. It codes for CASSSGLAGAIQETQYF.

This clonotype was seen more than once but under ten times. The CDR3 coding sequence is TGTGCCAGCAGCCAGGATTTTGAGGCGGCACGGGGCTATGGCTACACCTTC. Protein: CASSQDFEAARGYGYTF. This rearrangement joins TRBV4-2 to TRBJ1-2, with unresolved D. V was clipped by 3 bases and J by 4 bases, with 21 bases between them. The CDR3 totals 17 residues. CDR1 and CDR2 from the germline V gene are LGHNA and YNFKEQ.

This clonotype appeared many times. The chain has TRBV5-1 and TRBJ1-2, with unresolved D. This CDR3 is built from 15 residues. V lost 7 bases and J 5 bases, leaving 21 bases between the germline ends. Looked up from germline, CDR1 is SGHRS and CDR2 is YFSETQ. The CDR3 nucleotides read TGCGCCAGCCAAAGAGGAAGGCTCAACGCTTATGGCTACACCTTC. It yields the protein CASQRGRLNAYGYTF. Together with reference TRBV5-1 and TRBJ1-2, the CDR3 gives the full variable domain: KAGVTQTPRYLIKTRGQQVTLSCSPISGHRSVSWYQQTPGQGLQFLFEYFSETQRNKGNFPGRFSGRQFSNSRSEMNVSTLELGDSALYLCASQRGRLNAYGYTFGSGTRLTVV.

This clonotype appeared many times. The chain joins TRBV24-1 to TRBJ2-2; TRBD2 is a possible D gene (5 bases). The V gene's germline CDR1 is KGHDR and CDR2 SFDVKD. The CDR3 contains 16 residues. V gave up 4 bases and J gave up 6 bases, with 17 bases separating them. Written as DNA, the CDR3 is TGTGCCACCAGTGAATACAGCGGAGCGACCCCCGGGGAGCTGTTTTTT. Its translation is CATSEYSGATPGELFF.

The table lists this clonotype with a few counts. The CDR3 region is CASSPTGLGNEKLFF. The CDR3 nucleotides are TGCGCCAGCAGCCCCACAGGGTTAGGAAATGAAAAACTGTTTTTT. The chain employs TRBV5-1 and TRBJ1-4; weak D call: TRBD1 (6 bases). The germline V gene encodes CDR1 SGHRS and CDR2 YFSETQ. With 4 bases removed from V and 5 bases from J, the gap between germline ends came to 15 bases. The CDR3 is made up of 15 amino acids.

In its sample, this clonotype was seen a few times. The CDR3 region has the DNA TGTGCCAGCAGCTTGGCACTAGATACGCAGTATTTT. This gives the protein CASSLALDTQYF. The V gene is TRBV7-3, the J gene TRBJ2-3; no definite D call. Trimming stripped 3 bases from V and 5 bases from J, with 6 bases between. This CDR3 has 12 amino acids. The germline V gene encodes CDR1 SGHTA and CDR2 FQGTGA.

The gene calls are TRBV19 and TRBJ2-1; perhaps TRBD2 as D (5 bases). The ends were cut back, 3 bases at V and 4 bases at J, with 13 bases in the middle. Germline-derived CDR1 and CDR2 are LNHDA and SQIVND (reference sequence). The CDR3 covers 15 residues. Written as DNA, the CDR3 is TGTGCCAGTAGTATGTGGGTCGGAGGTTACAATGAGCAGTTCTTC. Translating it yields CASSMWVGGYNEQFF.

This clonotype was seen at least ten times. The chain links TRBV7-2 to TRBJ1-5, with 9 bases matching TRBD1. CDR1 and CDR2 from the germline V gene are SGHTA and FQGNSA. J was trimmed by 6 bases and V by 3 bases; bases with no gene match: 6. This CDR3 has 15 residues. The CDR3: CASSFPGQGGQPQHF. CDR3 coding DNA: TGTGCCAGCAGCTTTCCGGGACAGGGAGGTCAGCCCCAGCATTTT.

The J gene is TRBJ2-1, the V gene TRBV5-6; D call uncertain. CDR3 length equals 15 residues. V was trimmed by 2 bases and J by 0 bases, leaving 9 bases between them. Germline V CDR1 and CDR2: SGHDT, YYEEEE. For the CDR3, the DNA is TGTGCCAGCAGCTTCAGCTTGATCTCCTACAATGAGCAGTTCTTC. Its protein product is CASSFSLISYNEQFF.

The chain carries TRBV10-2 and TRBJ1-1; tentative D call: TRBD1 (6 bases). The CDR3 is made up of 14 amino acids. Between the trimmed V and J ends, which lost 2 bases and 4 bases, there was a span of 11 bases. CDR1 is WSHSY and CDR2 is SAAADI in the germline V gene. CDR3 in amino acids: CASSEGGRFTEAFF. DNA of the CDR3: TGCGCCAGCAGTGAGGGGGGGCGATTCACTGAAGCTTTCTTT.

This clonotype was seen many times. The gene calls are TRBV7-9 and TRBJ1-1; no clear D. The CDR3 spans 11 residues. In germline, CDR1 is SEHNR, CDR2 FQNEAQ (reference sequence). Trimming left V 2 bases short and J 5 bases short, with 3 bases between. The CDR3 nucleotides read TGTGCCAGCAGCTTATCAACTGAAGCTTTCTTT. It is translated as CASSLSTEAFF.

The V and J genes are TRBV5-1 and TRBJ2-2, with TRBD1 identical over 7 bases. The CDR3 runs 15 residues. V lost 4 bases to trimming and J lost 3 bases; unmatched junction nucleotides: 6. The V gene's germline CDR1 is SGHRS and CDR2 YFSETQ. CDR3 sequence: CASSTRDSHTGELFF. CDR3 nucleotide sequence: TGCGCCAGCAGCACGAGGGACAGCCACACCGGGGAGCTGTTTTTT.

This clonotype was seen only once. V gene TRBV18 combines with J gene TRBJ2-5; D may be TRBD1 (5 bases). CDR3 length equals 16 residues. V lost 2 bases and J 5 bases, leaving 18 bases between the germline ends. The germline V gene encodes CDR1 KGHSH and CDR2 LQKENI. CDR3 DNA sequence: TGTGCCAGCTCACCAACTATAGGGGCCTCAGGGGAGACCCAGTACTTC. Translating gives CASSPTIGASGETQYF.

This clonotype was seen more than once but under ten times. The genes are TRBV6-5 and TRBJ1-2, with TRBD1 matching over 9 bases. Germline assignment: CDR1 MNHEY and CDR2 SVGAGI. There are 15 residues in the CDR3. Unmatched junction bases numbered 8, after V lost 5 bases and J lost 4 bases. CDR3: CASSDIPQGAYGYTF. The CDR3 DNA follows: TGTGCCAGCAGTGACATCCCACAGGGGGCCTATGGCTACACCTTC.

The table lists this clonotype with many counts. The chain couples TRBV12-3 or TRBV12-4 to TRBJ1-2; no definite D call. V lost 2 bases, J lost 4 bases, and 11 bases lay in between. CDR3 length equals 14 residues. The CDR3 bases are TGTGCCAGCAGTTTACCATCCGGCGGCTATGGCTACACCTTC. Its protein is CASSLPSGGYGYTF.

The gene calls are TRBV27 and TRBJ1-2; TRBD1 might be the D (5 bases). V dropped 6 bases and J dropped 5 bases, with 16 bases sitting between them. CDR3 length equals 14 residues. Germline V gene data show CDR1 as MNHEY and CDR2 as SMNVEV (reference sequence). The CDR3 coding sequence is TGTGCCAGCAGACCCGAAGGGGTGGGGTATGGCTACACCTTC. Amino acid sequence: CASRPEGVGYGYTF.

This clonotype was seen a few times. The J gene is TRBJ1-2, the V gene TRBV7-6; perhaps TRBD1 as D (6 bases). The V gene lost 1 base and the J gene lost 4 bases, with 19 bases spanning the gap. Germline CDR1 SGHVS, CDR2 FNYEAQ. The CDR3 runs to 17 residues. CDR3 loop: CASSLGPFPGETYGYTF. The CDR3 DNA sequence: TGTGCCAGCAGCTTAGGACCCTTTCCAGGGGAGACCTATGGCTACACCTTC.

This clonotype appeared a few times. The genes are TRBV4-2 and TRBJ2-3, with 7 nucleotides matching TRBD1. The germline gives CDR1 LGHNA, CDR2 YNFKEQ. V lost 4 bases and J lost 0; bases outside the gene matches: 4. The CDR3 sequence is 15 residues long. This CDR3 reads CASSRTGASTDTQYF. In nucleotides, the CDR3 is TGTGCCAGCAGCCGAACAGGGGCCAGCACAGATACGCAGTATTTT.

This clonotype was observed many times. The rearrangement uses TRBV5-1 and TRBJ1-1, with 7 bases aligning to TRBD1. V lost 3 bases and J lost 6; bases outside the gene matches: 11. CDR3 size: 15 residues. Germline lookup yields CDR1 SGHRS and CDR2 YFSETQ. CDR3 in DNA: TGCGCCAGCAGCTGGACTCAGGGGGGATTCGCTGAAGCTTTCTTT. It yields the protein CASSWTQGGFAEAFF.

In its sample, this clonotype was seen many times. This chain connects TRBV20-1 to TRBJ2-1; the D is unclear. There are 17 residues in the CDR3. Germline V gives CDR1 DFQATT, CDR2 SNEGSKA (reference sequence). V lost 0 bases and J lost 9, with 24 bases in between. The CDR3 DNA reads TGCAGTGCTAGAGATCTCCCCAACTTTAAGGGTCTCGGTGAGCAGTTCTTC. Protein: CSARDLPNFKGLGEQFF.

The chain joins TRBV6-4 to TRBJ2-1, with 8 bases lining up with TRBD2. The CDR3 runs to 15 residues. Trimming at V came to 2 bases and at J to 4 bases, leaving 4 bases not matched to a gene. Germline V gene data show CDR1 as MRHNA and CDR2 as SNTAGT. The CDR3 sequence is CASSDRLAGYNEQFF. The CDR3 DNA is TGTGCCAGCAGTGACAGGCTAGCGGGTTACAATGAGCAGTTCTTC.

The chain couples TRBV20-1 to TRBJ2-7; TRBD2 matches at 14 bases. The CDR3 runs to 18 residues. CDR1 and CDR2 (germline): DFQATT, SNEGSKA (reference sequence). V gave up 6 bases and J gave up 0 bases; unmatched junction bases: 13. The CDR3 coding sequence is TGCAGTGCCGCCTGGACTAGCGGGAGGTCCCTTAGCTCCTACGAGCAGTACTTC. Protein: CSAAWTSGRSLSSYEQYF.

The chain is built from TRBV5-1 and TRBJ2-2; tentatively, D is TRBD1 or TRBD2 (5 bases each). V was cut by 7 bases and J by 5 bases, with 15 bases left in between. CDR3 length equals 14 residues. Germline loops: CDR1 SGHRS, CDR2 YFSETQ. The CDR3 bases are TGCGCCAGCCGATCTTATTGGGGGACCGGGGAGCTGTTTTTT. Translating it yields CASRSYWGTGELFF.